This T cell receptor beta chain was sequenced for a study of blood T cell repertoires in COVID-19. Study background: Sites across the United States, Italy and Spain contributed samples from acute and convalescent COVID-19. Nucleic acid was either cDNA or gDNA, and it came from T cells, B-cell-depleted T cells, or PBMCs.

Original methodology: Amplification from reference gene primers served as the basis for estimated nucleated cell counts. Only in-frame clones appear in the TCRdb table, and some are missing; sequencing was by immunoSEQ multiplex PCR. V and J calls and clone size are given by that table; D and trimming were obtained from the DNA. The sample has tens of thousands of clones; over 65% are singletons. The CDR3 length is 13 residues. The J segment lost 5 bases and the V segment lost 4 bases, leaving 4 bases of the junction unmatched. The germline CDR1 and CDR2 sequences are LNHDA and SQIVND (reference sequence).

The gene calls are TRBV19 and TRBJ2-5, with 7 positions matching TRBD1. Sequencing was done on a sample of peripheral blood. This clonotype originated in a woman in her seventies with acute or convalescent COVID-19. The CDR3 spells CASSTTGVETQYF. The CDR3 nucleotides are TGTGCCAGTAGTACAACAGGGGTGGAGACCCAGTACTTC.